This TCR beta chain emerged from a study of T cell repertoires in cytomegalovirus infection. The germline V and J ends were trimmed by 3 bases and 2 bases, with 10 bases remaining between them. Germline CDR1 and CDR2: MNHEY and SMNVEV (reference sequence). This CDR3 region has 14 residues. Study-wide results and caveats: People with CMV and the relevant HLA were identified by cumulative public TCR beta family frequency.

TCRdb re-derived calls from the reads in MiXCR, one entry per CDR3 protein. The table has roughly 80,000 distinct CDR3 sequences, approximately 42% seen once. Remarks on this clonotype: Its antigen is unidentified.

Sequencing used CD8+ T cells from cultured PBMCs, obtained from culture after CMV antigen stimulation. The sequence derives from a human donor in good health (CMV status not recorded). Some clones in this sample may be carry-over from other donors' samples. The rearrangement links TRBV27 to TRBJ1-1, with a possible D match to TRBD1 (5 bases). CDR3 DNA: TGTGCCAGCAGTTTTGGGGGTCGAAACACTGAAGCTTTCTTT. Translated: CASSFGGRNTEAFF.